What follows are 25 T cell receptor beta chains derived from one specimen sequenced in a study of tissue T cells after allogeneic stem cell transplantation (dated by TCRdb to between 2021 and 2023). The sample's time point label, decoded: mouse harvest day 14 after allogeneic transplant. Each mouse graft, delivered by tail vein injection, combined 10^6 splenic CD5+ T cells with 10^7 T-cell-depleted bone marrow cells. Preparation of the library involved the immunoSEQ multiplex PCR assay. Sourced from immuneACCESS, this table was stored by TCRdb with only in-frame sequences that have V and J called. A share of the clones is absent; for the studies checked, an unresolved V gene accounts for under half, and the remainder has no known explanation. A total of around 3,000 clones appear in this sample, 45% to 50% of them only once. The ten largest clones take up roughly 31% of the sample. Source material: lymph node tissue. These receptors were collected from a female BALB/c mouse given C57BL/6 T cells with graft-versus-host disease after an allogeneic hematopoietic cell transplant.

Concerning this clone: These gene names are mouse names. The CDR3 goes on 1 residue after the read ends, and that part is filled in from the germline J gene. The rearrangement links TRBV1 to TRBJ1-1, with D tentatively TRBD1 (6 bases). The germline gives CDR1 NSQYPW, CDR2 LRSPGD (reference sequence). This CDR3 contains 14 residues. Trimming removed 3 bases from V and 3 bases from J, with 11 bases in between. The sequenced CDR3 bases are TGCACCTGCAGTGCTGGGGGGGCGGACACAGAAGTCTTC. This gives the protein CTCSAGGADTEVF. The whole CDR3 region reads CTCSAGGADTEVFF.

A few counts support this clone. Gene names and germline refer to mouse. The CDR3 bases that were read are TGTGCCAGCTCTCTCGCTGGGGGGATTGAACAGTAC. Protein sequence: CASSLAGGIEQY. The CDR3, in full, reads CASSLAGGIEQYF. The chain recombines TRBV12-1 with TRBJ2-7; TRBD2 aligns across 8 bases. The read falls 1 residue short of the CDR3 end, and the missing part is taken from the germline J gene. After removal of 0 bases from V and 6 bases from J, the junction contained 3 bases not matched to a gene. This CDR3 has 13 amino acids. Germline loops: CDR1 SGHSN, CDR2 HYEKVE. Filled out from reference TRBV12-1 and TRBJ2-7, the complete variable domain reads DSGVVQSPRHIIKEKGGRSVLTCIPISGHSNVVWYQQTLGKELKFLIQHYEKVERDKGFLPSRFSVQQFDDYHSEMNMSALELEDSAMYFCASSLAGGIEQYFGPGTRLTVL.

This clone was seen a few times. Gene names and germline match the mouse. The read comes to an end 1 residue before the CDR3 does, leaving the germline J gene to fill in the end. V is TRBV2 and J is TRBJ2-4; TRBD1 is a possible D gene (5 bases). The germline CDR1 and CDR2 sequences are LGHNA and YSYQKL. With 1 base removed from V and 0 bases from J, the gap between germline ends came to 5 bases. The CDR3 has 14 residues. CDR3 amino acids: CASSQGQSQNTLYF. The sequenced CDR3 bases are TGTGCCAGCAGCCAAGGACAGAGTCAAAACACCTTGTAC.

By its share, this clone is large. Mouse gene names and germline throughout. The CDR3 is cut off 1 residue early in the read; its end comes from the germline J gene. The chain uses TRBV13-1 and TRBJ2-7; TRBD1 aligns across 8 bases. The CDR3 is 13 residues long. V dropped 4 bases and J dropped 4; count of bases not matched to a gene: 4. CDR1 is NSHNY, CDR2 SYGAGN, per germline. CDR3 DNA (partial): TGTGCCAGCAGTCAAGACAGGGGTTATGAACAGTAC. Protein: CASSQDRGYEQY. The whole CDR3 protein reads CASSQDRGYEQYF.

Regarding this clone: Germline and genes: mouse. The read stops 1 residue short of the end of the CDR3; the missing end is completed from the germline J gene. V usage is TRBV19 and J usage is TRBJ1-4; D may be TRBD1 (5 bases). V was trimmed by 5 bases and J by 0 bases, leaving 8 bases between them. CDR3 size: 14 residues. Germline V gives CDR1 FNHDT, CDR2 SITEND (reference sequence). CDR3 region: CASSDSFSNERLFF. CDR3 DNA, as far as it was read: TGTGCCAGCAGCGACAGTTTTTCCAACGAAAGATTATTT.

As regards this clone: The listed genes are named as in mouse. The read terminates 1 residue ahead of where the CDR3 ends, so the germline J gene completes it. J is TRBJ2-3 and V is TRBV12-1; no clear D. From germline, CDR1 is SGHSN and CDR2 HYEKVE. This CDR3 comprises 15 residues. V was pared by 0 bases and J by 0 bases, with 9 bases between. This CDR3 reads CASSLGPTSAETLYF. The CDR3 bases that were read are TGTGCCAGCTCTCTCGGGCCTACTAGTGCAGAAACGCTGTAT.

This clone turned up a few times. Mouse germline and gene names are used. The missing CDR3 end, 1 residue past where the read stops, is filled in from the germline J gene. The chain employs TRBV2 and TRBJ2-7, with 10 bases fitting TRBD2. There are 15 residues in the CDR3. From germline, CDR1 is LGHNA and CDR2 YSYQKL. V was clipped by 0 bases and J by 4 bases; unmatched bases: 3. The covered CDR3 bases are TGTGCCAGCAGCCAAGATCCGGGACTGGGGTATGAACAGTAC. The encoded protein is CASSQDPGLGYEQY. The whole CDR3 reads CASSQDPGLGYEQYF.

By sample fraction, this clone is medium-sized (0.01 to 0.1%). Germline and genes: mouse. With the read ending 1 residue before the CDR3 end, the germline J gene is used to fill in that end. The chain combines TRBV3 with TRBJ1-2, with unresolved D. The V gene lost 4 bases and the J gene lost 2 bases, with 5 bases spanning the gap. This CDR3 is 12 amino acids long. Germline assignment: CDR1 SNHLY and CDR2 FYNGKV (reference sequence). The CDR3: CASSSQNSDYTF. The sequenced part of the CDR3 DNA is TGTGCCAGCAGCTCTCAGAACTCCGACTACACC.

Points on this clone: Mouse names are used for the genes. The sequenced fragment ends 1 residue before the CDR3 boundary, so the rest is inferred from the germline J gene. This rearrangement joins TRBV26 to TRBJ2-4; D unclear. There are 12 residues in the CDR3. Germline V gene lookup returns CDR1 KGHPV and CDR2 FQNQEV (reference sequence). Trimming took off 1 base at V and 2 bases at J, with 1 base between the two ends. Partial CDR3 DNA: TGTGCCAGCAGTCTGTATCAAAACACCTTGTAC. Protein: CASSLYQNTLY. The entire CDR3 protein is CASSLYQNTLYF.

This clone was observed a single time. Here the gene names and germline are mouse. The sequence runs out 1 residue before the end of the CDR3; the remainder is reconstructed from the germline J gene. This chain links TRBV14 with TRBJ2-7; no reliable D call. The CDR3 loop spans 13 amino acids. The V end lost 5 bases, the J end lost 5 bases, and 14 bases lay between the germline ends. From germline, CDR1 is SGHDT and CDR2 FRDEAV. CDR3 in amino acids: CASSLGRGHEQYF. Partial CDR3 DNA: TGTGCCAGCAGCCTCGGGAGAGGGCATGAACAGTAC.

Comment on this clone: Mouse gene names and germline throughout. Read data end 1 residue before the CDR3 end; the end is taken from the germline J gene. V gene TRBV3 combines with J gene TRBJ1-3, with D possibly being TRBD1 (6 bases). V was shortened by 2 bases and J by 0 bases, with 8 bases between the two germline ends. This CDR3 is 15 amino acids long. Germline-derived CDR1 and CDR2 are SNHLY and FYNGKV (reference sequence). CDR3 DNA, as far as it was read: TGTGCCAGCAGCTTAAGGGGGGCTTCTGGAAATACGCTCTAT. Residues: CASSLRGASGNTLY. The whole CDR3 region reads CASSLRGASGNTLYF.

The table lists this clone with a few counts. Gene names and germline refer to mouse. The sequence runs out 1 residue before the end of the CDR3; the remainder is reconstructed from the germline J gene. The gene calls are TRBV26 and TRBJ2-5; 8 bases map to TRBD2. This CDR3 is 16 amino acids long. V was clipped by 4 bases and J by 0 bases; unmatched bases: 6. Per germline, CDR1 KGHPV and CDR2 FQNQEV (reference sequence). This CDR3 reads CASSRLGGVNQDTQYF. Incomplete CDR3 DNA: TGTGCCAGCAGTCGGCTGGGGGGCGTTAACCAAGACACCCAGTAC.

This clone appeared once. Genes here carry mouse names. Read data end 1 residue before the CDR3 end; the end is taken from the germline J gene. This chain joins TRBV5 and TRBJ2-3; 7 nucleotides agree with TRBD2. V lost 0 bases to trimming and J lost 2 bases; unmatched junction nucleotides: 2. This CDR3 is built from 15 residues. Germline loops: CDR1 LGHNA, CDR2 YNLKQL (reference sequence). The CDR3: CASSQDWGVAETLYF. The covered CDR3 bases are TGTGCCAGCAGCCAAGATTGGGGGGTTGCAGAAACGCTGTAT.

This clone ranks as medium-sized (0.01 to 0.1%). The gene names given are mouse names. The read ends 1 residue early relative to the CDR3; the germline J gene fills the gap. The chain recombines TRBV31 with TRBJ2-1, with D tentatively TRBD1 (6 bases). CDR1 is GKSSPN and CDR2 is SITVG in the germline V gene. V was cut by 2 bases and J by 2 bases, with 7 bases left in between. This CDR3 is 13 amino acids long. The chain's CDR3 is CAWSYRDYAEQFF. The DNA read from the CDR3 is TGTGCCTGGAGTTACAGGGACTATGCTGAGCAGTTC.

In the case of this clone: The listed genes are named as in mouse. The read halts 1 residue ahead of the CDR3 end, with the missing end drawn from the germline J gene. The chain uses TRBV23 and TRBJ1-4; TRBD1 was called by the table and not checked on the DNA. This CDR3 comprises 14 residues. Germline CDR1 is KGHTA and CDR2 is FQNQQP. The sequenced CDR3 bases are TGCTCCAGCAGTCAGGGACAAGGGGACGAAAGATTATTT. Amino acid sequence: CSSSQGQGDERLF. The entire CDR3 reads CSSSQGQGDERLFF.

A note on this clone: Gene and germline names: mouse. The read comes to an end 1 residue before the CDR3 does, leaving the germline J gene to fill in the end. This chain connects TRBV16 to TRBJ2-7; 7 bases match TRBD1. Germline CDR1 reads SGHSA; CDR2 reads FRNQAP. This CDR3 region has 12 residues. Trimming cost V 4 bases and J 5 bases; bases outside gene matches: 2. Incomplete CDR3 DNA: TGTGCAAGCAGCTGGGGACAGCATGAACAGTAC. Its translation is CASSWGQHEQY. The entire CDR3 protein is CASSWGQHEQYF.

For this clone: Each gene name is a mouse one. The read halts 1 residue ahead of the CDR3 end, with the missing end drawn from the germline J gene. The genes are TRBV3 and TRBJ2-5; 8 positions agree with TRBD2. The CDR3 covers 14 residues. J gave up 2 bases and V 3 bases, and 1 base lay outside the gene matches. Germline V gives CDR1 SNHLY, CDR2 FYNGKV (reference sequence). The CDR3 loop is CASSFGLGQDTQYF. The sequenced CDR3 bases are TGTGCCAGCAGCTTCGGACTGGGCCAAGACACCCAGTAC.

A remark on this clone: Gene labels here are mouse ones. The CDR3 protein is CASGGGDRQNTLYF. CDR3 DNA (partial): TGTGCCAGCGGTGGGGGGGACAGACAAAACACCTTGTAC. The chain combines TRBV13-3 with TRBJ2-4, with D maybe TRBD2 (8 bases). The sequenced fragment ends 1 residue before the CDR3 boundary, so the rest is inferred from the germline J gene. V lost 7 bases and J 3 bases, leaving 15 bases between the germline ends. The CDR3 is 14 amino acids. Germline CDR1 NNHDY, CDR2 SYVADS. The variable domain in full, with the rest retrieved from reference TRBV13-3 and TRBJ2-4, is EAAVTQSPRSKVAVTGGKVTLSCHQTNNHDYMYWYRQDTGHGLRLIHYSYVADSTEKGDIPDGYKASRPSQENFSLILELASLSQTAVYFCASGGGDRQNTLYFGAGTRLSVL.

This clone is large within its sample. The gene names here belong to mouse. From the germline J gene comes the end of the CDR3, since the read stops 1 residue before it. V is TRBV29 and J is TRBJ2-1, with 9 nucleotides matching TRBD2. Germline trimming cut 7 bases from V and 6 bases from J; bases unmatched to any gene: 1. The germline V gene has CDR1 MSHET and CDR2 SYDVDS. CDR3 length: 12 residues. CDR3 DNA, as far as it was read: TGTGCTAGCAACTGGGGGGTTGCTGAGCAGTTC. It is translated as CASNWGVAEQF. The complete CDR3 reads CASNWGVAEQFF.

As to this clone: Mouse names are used for the genes. The read comes to an end 1 residue before the CDR3 does, leaving the germline J gene to fill in the end. The chain couples TRBV16 to TRBJ2-7; 7 bases are shared with TRBD2. From germline, CDR1 is SGHSA and CDR2 FRNQAP. The CDR3 is 14 residues long. The V gene end was trimmed by 0 bases and the J gene end by 4 bases; junction bases not matched to a gene: 3. CDR3 DNA (partial): TGTGCAAGCAGCTTAGAGGGCTGGGGGTATGAACAGTAC. Translating it yields CASSLEGWGYEQY. The entire CDR3 protein is CASSLEGWGYEQYF.

Points on this clone: Gene and germline names: mouse. The CDR3 end lies 1 residue beyond the end of the read and is filled in from the germline J gene. The chain carries TRBV19 and TRBJ1-2; unclear D gene. Per the germline V gene, CDR1 is FNHDT and CDR2 is SITEND (reference sequence). The CDR3 sequence is 12 residues long. Trimming pared 2 bases from V and 1 base from J, leaving 3 bases between. CDR3 DNA (partial): TGTGCCAGCAGTATGGGAAACTCCGACTACACC. Protein: CASSMGNSDYT. The CDR3, in full, reads CASSMGNSDYTF.

This clone was recorded a few times. Genes here carry mouse names. CDR3 DNA, as far as it was read: TGTGCCAGCAGTCTGAGCAGGGGGGGCCAAGACACCCAGTAC. Protein sequence: CASSLSRGGQDTQY. The complete CDR3 protein is CASSLSRGGQDTQYF. The rearrangement joins TRBV26 to TRBJ2-5, with D perhaps being TRBD1 or TRBD2 (7 bases each). The read falls 1 residue short of the CDR3 end, and the missing part is taken from the germline J gene. Germline CDR1 KGHPV, CDR2 FQNQEV (reference sequence). V shed 2 bases and J shed 2 bases, with 11 bases lying between them. The CDR3 runs to 15 residues.

Regarding this clone: Gene labels here are mouse ones. The sequenced fragment ends 1 residue before the CDR3 boundary, so the rest is inferred from the germline J gene. This chain links TRBV26 with TRBJ2-2; D gene unclear. CDR3 length: 12 amino acids. The V gene lost 7 bases and the J gene lost 0 bases, with 3 bases spanning the gap. From germline, CDR1 is KGHPV and CDR2 FQNQEV (reference sequence). This CDR3 is CASTTNTGQLYF. The part of the CDR3 DNA that was read is TGTGCCAGCACAACAAACACCGGGCAGCTCTAC.

This clone was observed a few times. The gene names here belong to mouse. Sequencing ends 1 residue short of the CDR3 end; the germline J gene provides the rest. The chain has TRBV26 and TRBJ2-1, with 12 bases fitting TRBD2. Trimming cost V 2 bases and J 6 bases; bases outside gene matches: 2. The CDR3 sequence is 15 residues long. The germline V gene encodes CDR1 KGHPV and CDR2 FQNQEV (reference sequence). CDR3 loop: CASSLGLGGSAEQFF. The CDR3 bases that were read are TGTGCCAGCAGTCTGGGACTGGGGGGGTCTGCTGAGCAGTTC.

Regarding this clone: Gene names and germline match the mouse. The CDR3 is cut off 1 residue early in the read; its end comes from the germline J gene. The chain recombines TRBV3 with TRBJ2-4; D ambiguous. The germline V gene encodes CDR1 SNHLY and CDR2 FYNGKV (reference sequence). Trimming took off 2 bases at V and 3 bases at J, with 9 bases between the two ends. There are 14 residues in the CDR3. The CDR3 bases that were read are TGTGCCAGCAGCTTATTGGGTCTCCAAAACACCTTGTAC. The encoded protein is CASSLLGLQNTLY. The whole CDR3 region reads CASSLLGLQNTLYF.